What follows are 32 T cell receptor beta chains derived from one specimen sequenced in a study of cytomegalovirus exposure and HLA in healthy donors. Produced via immunoSEQ multiplex PCR; TCRdb's table is partial and in-frame only. The sample holds more than 150,000 clones; 88% are singletons and the top ten take almost 3%. Sequenced material: PBMCs. Receptor source: a man between 18 and 29 years old in good health and CMV-seronegative.

V usage is TRBV30 and J usage is TRBJ2-1; 9 nucleotides agree with TRBD2. The CDR3 runs 15 residues. V trimming: 3 bases; J trimming: 0 bases; junction bases outside the gene matches: 3. Germline V gives CDR1 GTSNPN, CDR2 SVGIG (reference sequence). This chain's CDR3 is CAWRNSGSSYNEQFF. The CDR3 DNA is TGTGCCTGGAGGAATAGCGGGAGCTCCTACAATGAGCAGTTCTTC.

The rearrangement joins TRBV5-1 to TRBJ2-7, with TRBD1 identical over 9 bases. CDR1 is SGHRS and CDR2 is YFSETQ in the germline V gene. V trimming: 4 bases; J trimming: 6 bases; junction bases outside the gene matches: 11. The CDR3 extends over 15 amino acids. CDR3 sequence: CASSPEQGAIGEQYF. Here the CDR3 DNA reads TGCGCCAGCAGCCCGGAACAGGGGGCTATAGGCGAGCAGTACTTC.

The chain links TRBV11-2 to TRBJ2-1; D ambiguous. The V and J ends lost 5 bases and 8 bases respectively, with 16 bases between them. Germline CDR1 reads SGHAT; CDR2 reads FQNNGV. There are 14 residues in the CDR3. For the CDR3, the DNA is TGTGCCAGCAGCCCCAGACTCGGTTGGGATGAGCAGTTCTTC. Translation: CASSPRLGWDEQFF.

This chain joins TRBV5-1 and TRBJ1-2, with 9 positions matching TRBD1. V dropped 1 base and J dropped 4; count of bases not matched to a gene: 11. Germline V CDR1 and CDR2: SGHRS, YFSETQ. This CDR3 region has 17 residues. The CDR3 coding sequence is TGCGCCAGCAGCTTGATACAGGGGGCGAATTATTTCTATGGCTACACCTTC. It translates to CASSLIQGANYFYGYTF.

The CDR3 protein is CASTPKEDPREKLFF. Written as DNA, the CDR3 is TGTGCCAGCACACCTAAGGAGGACCCGCGCGAAAAACTGTTTTTT. J is TRBJ1-4 and V is TRBV7-2; no reliable D call. The V and J ends lost 7 bases and 8 bases respectively, with 20 bases between them. Germline loops: CDR1 SGHTA, CDR2 FQGNSA. This CDR3 contains 15 residues.

The rearrangement uses TRBV6-5 and TRBJ1-3; no reliable D call. The CDR3 extends over 15 amino acids. V lost 6 bases and J lost 0, with 12 bases in between. CDR1 MNHEY and CDR2 SVGAGI come from the germline V gene. Written as DNA, the CDR3 is TGTGCCAGCAGCATGACACTCGTCTCTGGAAACACCATATATTTT. Protein: CASSMTLVSGNTIYF.

V usage is TRBV6-5 and J usage is TRBJ2-3; possible D gene TRBD2, 6 bases. The CDR3 is made up of 12 amino acids. V dropped 7 bases and J dropped 4 bases, with 9 bases sitting between them. The germline V gene has CDR1 MNHEY and CDR2 SVGAGI. The CDR3 protein is CASTGASDTQYF. DNA for the CDR3: TGTGCCAGCACGGGAGCCTCAGATACGCAGTATTTT.

This chain links TRBV5-4 with TRBJ1-2; D possibly corresponds to TRBD1 (6 bases). In germline, CDR1 is SGHNT, CDR2 YYREEE (reference sequence). The CDR3 has 14 amino acids. Trimming removed 4 bases from V and 4 bases from J, with 14 bases in between. The CDR3 loop reads CASSLDRSLYGYTF. CDR3 bases: TGTGCCAGCAGCCTTGACAGGTCCCTCTATGGCTACACCTTC.

The gene calls are TRBV6-5 and TRBJ1-4, with D unclear. The V end was cut by 3 bases, the J end by 0 bases, with 5 bases between. The CDR3 totals 14 residues. The germline V gene has CDR1 MNHEY and CDR2 SVGAGI. CDR3 in DNA: TGTGCCAGCAGTTATTCCTCAACTAATGAAAAACTGTTTTTT. Its translation: CASSYSSTNEKLFF.

The rearrangement links TRBV5-6 to TRBJ1-4; D ambiguous. Trimming removed 2 bases from V and 5 bases from J, with 16 bases in between. CDR3 length equals 16 residues. The germline CDR1 and CDR2 sequences are SGHDT and YYEEEE. This chain's CDR3 is CASSFWRDPINEKLFF. DNA for the CDR3: TGTGCCAGCAGCTTCTGGAGGGATCCGATCAATGAAAAACTGTTTTTT.

This clone has just one count. The chain has TRBV28 and TRBJ1-6, with 8 bases identical to TRBD1. This CDR3 is 13 amino acids long. The J segment lost 6 bases and the V segment lost 6 bases, leaving 1 base of the junction unmatched. Germline lookup yields CDR1 MDHEN and CDR2 SYDVKM. CDR3 residues: CASRTGANSPLHF. The CDR3, as DNA: TGTGCCAGCAGGACAGGGGCTAATTCACCCCTCCACTTT.

This clone was detected only a few times. Other nucleotide sequences from this sample produce the same CDR3. The rearrangement joins TRBV5-1 to TRBJ1-1, with D uncertain. The germline CDR1 and CDR2 sequences are SGHRS and YFSETQ. The V end lost 3 bases, the J end lost 0 bases, and 6 bases lay between the germline ends. The CDR3 covers 13 residues. CDR3 nucleotides: TGCGCCAGCAGCTCAGGTCTGAACACTGAAGCTTTCTTT. Protein product: CASSSGLNTEAFF. The complete variable domain, with remaining parts taken from reference TRBV5-1 and TRBJ1-1, reads KAGVTQTPRYLIKTRGQQVTLSCSPISGHRSVSWYQQTPGQGLQFLFEYFSETQRNKGNFPGRFSGRQFSNSRSEMNVSTLELGDSALYLCASSSGLNTEAFFGQGTRLTVV.

This chain links TRBV10-1 with TRBJ2-3; D call uncertain. The CDR3 sequence is 13 residues long. Trimming removed 5 bases at V and 0 bases at J, with 6 bases between. CDR1 is WNHNN, CDR2 SYGVQD, per germline (reference sequence). Here the CDR3 reads CASSSDSTDTQYF. As DNA, the CDR3 is TGCGCCAGCAGTTCAGATAGCACAGATACGCAGTATTTT.

The chain couples TRBV5-1 to TRBJ2-1, with TRBD2 as a possible D gene (5 bases). The germline V gene has CDR1 SGHRS and CDR2 YFSETQ. This CDR3 is 14 amino acids long. V shed 1 base and J shed 5 bases, with 10 bases lying between them. The DNA for the CDR3 is TGCGCCAGCAGCTTGATTCAGACTAACAATGAGCAGTTCTTC. It codes for CASSLIQTNNEQFF.

This clone has only a few counts. The J gene is TRBJ2-7, the V gene TRBV10-3; 8 bases match TRBD2. Germline loops: CDR1 ENHRY, CDR2 SYGVKD. J lost 6 bases, V lost 0 bases, and 10 bases had no gene match. The CDR3 runs 16 residues. The CDR3 sequence is CAISESTGGRSGEQYF. In nucleotides, the CDR3 is TGTGCCATCAGTGAGTCGACTGGCGGGAGGTCGGGCGAGCAGTACTTC.

This chain links TRBV18 with TRBJ2-7; 11 bases map to TRBD2. Trimming at V came to 4 bases and at J to 2 bases, leaving 4 bases not matched to a gene. The germline V gene has CDR1 KGHSH and CDR2 LQKENI. The CDR3 totals 15 residues. The CDR3 sequence: CASSQTSGSTYEQYF. CDR3 sequence (DNA): TGTGCCAGCTCACAAACTAGCGGGAGCACCTACGAGCAGTACTTC.

This chain uses TRBV29-1 with TRBJ2-2; weak D call: TRBD1 (6 bases). Germline V gives CDR1 SQVTM, CDR2 ANQGSEA. The CDR3 runs to 15 residues. V lost 6 bases, J lost 3 bases, and 17 bases lay in between. CDR3 protein: CSVSSQGRDTGELFF. The CDR3 DNA sequence: TGCAGCGTGTCCTCACAGGGTCGAGACACCGGGGAGCTGTTTTTT.

The rearrangement uses TRBV7-2 and TRBJ2-1; perhaps TRBD2 as D (5 bases). Germline assignment: CDR1 SGHTA and CDR2 FQGNSA. This CDR3 is 12 amino acids long. Trimming cost V 2 bases and J 7 bases, with 6 bases left between them. CDR3 coding DNA: TGTGCCAGCAGCTTACCGGGGAATGAGCAGTTCTTC. This gives the protein CASSLPGNEQFF.

The V and J genes are TRBV28 and TRBJ2-7; a possible D gene is TRBD2 (6 bases). The CDR3 extends over 14 amino acids. CDR1 MDHEN and CDR2 SYDVKM come from the germline V gene. The germline V and J ends were trimmed by 3 bases and 0 bases, with 9 bases remaining between them. The CDR3 bases are TGTGCCAGCAGTTTCCCCGGGAGCTCCTACGAGCAGTACTTC. The encoded protein is CASSFPGSSYEQYF.

The V gene is TRBV4-3, the J gene TRBJ1-4, with TRBD1 matching over 9 bases. The V gene's germline CDR1 is LGHNA and CDR2 YSLEER. This CDR3 has 15 residues. Unmatched junction bases numbered 6, after V lost 5 bases and J lost 5 bases. The chain's CDR3 is CASSVTGGFNEKLFF. The CDR3 region has the DNA TGCGCCAGCAGCGTCACAGGGGGCTTCAATGAAAAACTGTTTTTT.

V and J are TRBV5-6 and TRBJ1-2, with D uncertain. V was trimmed by 2 bases and J by 4 bases, leaving 12 bases between them. In germline, CDR1 is SGHDT, CDR2 YYEEEE. The CDR3 extends over 14 amino acids. CDR3 in amino acids: CASSFASASYGYTF. Written as DNA, the CDR3 is TGTGCCAGCAGCTTTGCATCAGCTAGCTATGGCTACACCTTC. The variable domain in full, completed from reference TRBV5-6 and TRBJ1-2, reads DAGVTQSPTHLIKTRGQQVTLRCSPKSGHDTVSWYQQALGQGPQFIFQYYEEEERQRGNFPDRFSGHQFPNYSSELNVNALLLGDSALYLCASSFASASYGYTFGSGTRLTVV.

The V gene is TRBV10-3, the J gene TRBJ2-7; 11 nucleotides agree with TRBD2. The CDR3 contains 15 residues. CDR1 ENHRY and CDR2 SYGVKD come from the germline V gene. With 6 bases clipped from V and 1 base from J, the junction kept 5 bases outside the gene matches. CDR3 coding DNA: TGTGCCATCAGGGGACTAGCGGCCAAGTCCTACGAGCAGTACTTC. Translation: CAIRGLAAKSYEQYF.

The chain's CDR3 is CAISAAGGLYEQYF. The CDR3 DNA reads as TGTGCCATCAGTGCGGCAGGGGGCCTCTACGAGCAGTACTTC. V is TRBV10-3 and J is TRBJ2-7; 8 positions agree with TRBD1. Germline values: CDR1 ENHRY, CDR2 SYGVKD. The V segment lost 4 bases and the J segment 3 bases; nucleotides outside the gene matches: 5. This CDR3 spans 14 amino acids.

The V gene is TRBV19, the J gene TRBJ1-5; the D is unclear. CDR3 length equals 14 residues. Germline CDR1 is LNHDA and CDR2 is SQIVND (reference sequence). Deletions cut 3 bases from V and 4 bases from J, with 10 bases between. The CDR3 region has the DNA TGTGCCAGTAGTATTCGCAGTAATAATCAGCCCCAGCATTTT. Encoded protein: CASSIRSNNQPQHF. The variable domain in full, with the rest retrieved from reference TRBV19 and TRBJ1-5, is DGGITQSPKYLFRKEGQNVTLSCEQNLNHDAMYWYRQDPGQGLRLIYYSQIVNDFQKGDIAEGYSVSREKKESFPLTVTSAQKNPTAFYLCASSIRSNNQPQHFGDGTRLSIL.

The V gene is TRBV4-3, the J gene TRBJ2-7, with 11 nucleotides matching TRBD1. The trim removed 0 bases at V and 2 bases at J, leaving 3 bases unmatched. Germline V lookup: CDR1 LGHNA, CDR2 YSLEER. The CDR3 consists of 16 residues. DNA of the CDR3: TGCGCCAGCAGCCAAGATTTGGGACAGGGGGCCTACGAGCAGTACTTC. It translates to CASSQDLGQGAYEQYF.

The chain is built from TRBV19 and TRBJ2-1; perhaps TRBD2 as D (5 bases). V was pared by 7 bases and J by 5 bases, with 18 bases between. The CDR3 runs 15 residues. Germline V gene sequence: CDR1 LNHDA, CDR2 SQIVND (reference sequence). The CDR3 spells CASIPGSGGNNEQFF. The CDR3, as DNA: TGTGCCAGTATACCGGGAAGCGGAGGAAACAATGAGCAGTTCTTC.

The CDR3 nucleotides read TGCAGCGTTGTCACAGGGATGAACACTGAAGCTTTCTTT. Translation gives CSVVTGMNTEAFF. The chain uses TRBV29-1 and TRBJ1-1, with D perhaps matching TRBD1 (6 bases). The CDR3 has 13 residues. Per the germline V gene, CDR1 is SQVTM and CDR2 is ANQGSEA. Trimming pared 4 bases from V and 0 bases from J, leaving 9 bases between.

This chain connects TRBV10-1 to TRBJ1-4, with D unresolved. CDR1 and CDR2 (germline): WNHNN, SYGVQD (reference sequence). The length of the CDR3 is 15 residues. V lost 4 bases and J lost 3, with 12 bases in between. CDR3 bases: TGCGCCAGCAGTGGAGGGTCAGGACCTAATGAAAAACTGTTTTTT. Its protein is CASSGGSGPNEKLFF.

V is TRBV29-1 and J is TRBJ2-7, with TRBD1 matching 9 bases. The V segment lost 2 bases and the J segment 0 bases; nucleotides outside the gene matches: 11. Germline lookup yields CDR1 SQVTM and CDR2 ANQGSEA. The length of the CDR3 is 17 residues. CDR3 nucleotides: TGCAGCGTTGAAATCCTAGTTCCGACAGGGGGCTCCTACGAGCAGTACTTC. Protein sequence: CSVEILVPTGGSYEQYF.

The V and J genes are TRBV7-2 and TRBJ2-3; perhaps TRBD1 as D (5 bases). Deletions cut 7 bases from V and 4 bases from J, with 12 bases between. This CDR3 region has 13 residues. Germline V gene data show CDR1 as SGHTA and CDR2 as FQGNSA. The chain's CDR3 is CASTSTAADTQYF. The CDR3 nucleotides are TGTGCCAGCACTTCGACAGCAGCAGATACGCAGTATTTT. The variable domain in full, completed from reference TRBV7-2 and TRBJ2-3, reads GAGVSQSPSNKVTEKGKDVELRCDPISGHTALYWYRQSLGQGLEFLIYFQGNSAPDKSGLPSDRFSAERTGGSVSTLTIQRTQQEDSAVYLCASTSTAADTQYFGPGTRLTVL.

This clone was seen just once. The genes are TRBV28 and TRBJ2-1, with D perhaps matching TRBD1 (5 bases). Germline CDR1 is MDHEN and CDR2 is SYDVKM. Trimming took off 2 bases at V and 3 bases at J, with 11 bases between the two ends. This CDR3 contains 15 residues. The CDR3 loop is CASSLAREGYNEQFF. CDR3 nucleotide sequence: TGTGCCAGCAGTTTAGCCAGGGAAGGCTACAATGAGCAGTTCTTC.

The genes are TRBV14 and TRBJ2-7; 7 nucleotides match TRBD1. Germline V gene data show CDR1 as SGHDN and CDR2 as FVKESK. The junction had 8 bases not matched to a gene; V was cut back by 1 base and J by 2 bases. The CDR3 totals 16 residues. The CDR3 DNA reads as TGTGCCAGCAGCCAAGTATCGAGACAGGGTGCCTACGAGCAGTACTTC. Translating gives CASSQVSRQGAYEQYF.